This T cell receptor (beta chain) was retrieved from a study of blood T cell repertoires in COVID-19. This clone was picked up one time. Trimming at V came to 4 bases and at J to 4 bases, leaving 2 bases not matched to a gene. The CDR3 is 14 residues long. The germline gives CDR1 SSHAT, CDR2 FNYEAQ (reference sequence). Measured with immunoSEQ multiplex PCR; TCRdb has only the in-frame clones, and not every one. The sample records fewer than 250,000 clones, nearly 90% being singletons. The sequencing input was PBMCs or T cells enriched from blood (not recorded which). The source is a man aged 25 to 40 who had been exposed to COVID-19. The chain uses TRBV7-7 and TRBJ2-3; 10 bases agree with TRBD2. CDR3 sequence reads: CASSSGLAADTQYF. CDR3 coding DNA: TGTGCCAGCAGCTCAGGACTAGCGGCAGATACGCAGTATTTT.